The table lists the clone carrying this T cell receptor (beta chain) with many counts. What it binds is unknown. This CDR3 has 13 amino acids. V lost 2 bases, J lost 8 bases, and 3 bases stayed unmatched. Germline loops: CDR1 SEHNR, CDR2 FQNEAQ (reference sequence). Genomic DNA was employed as the template in profiling TCR beta VDJ and CDR3. A single record per CDR3 protein comes from TCRdb applying MiXCR to the reads. The sample consists of some 120,000 distinct CDR3 sequences, 48% of them appearing once. This sample was included in a study of CD8+CD57+ T cells in acquired aplastic anemia. Study-wide results and caveats: Significance was not reached for CD8+ Simpson's diversity between patients and controls.

The sequence derives from a human donor in good health, serving as a control. The rearrangement links TRBV7-9 to TRBJ2-1; 7 bases are shared with TRBD1. The sample was sorted CD4+, CD8+, or CD8+CD57+ T cells (not recorded which) from PBMCs. The DNA for the CDR3 is TGTGCCAGCAGCTTAACAGGGGTTGATGAGCAGTTCTTC. This translates into CASSLTGVDEQFF. The full variable domain, with the rest looked up from reference TRBV7-9 and TRBJ2-1, is DTGVSQNPRHKITKRGQNVTFRCDPISEHNRLYWYRQTLGQGPEFLTYFQNEAQLEKSRLLSDRFSAERPKGSFSTLEIQRTEQGDSAMYLCASSLTGVDEQFFGPGTRLTVL.